This T cell receptor beta chain derives from a study of cytomegalovirus exposure and HLA in healthy donors. As for this clone: Its antigen is unknown. At the DNA level, this CDR3 is encoded by other sequences in the same sample as well.

Study-level findings and limits: Later, an analysis showed that TCR beta chains associated with HLA were more clonally expanded than others that were equally common.

The ends were cut back, 4 bases at V and 0 bases at J, with 10 bases in the middle. CDR3 size: 14 residues. CDR1 and CDR2 (germline): SGHRS, YFSETQ. It was with 60 Vbeta and 13 Jbeta primers that the PCR ran. Produced via immunoSEQ multiplex PCR; TCRdb's table is partial and in-frame only. The sample has over 150,000 clones; 70% to 90% are singletons. The TCR sequence derives from a woman aged 40 to 50 in good health and CMV-seropositive. The rearrangement joins TRBV5-1 to TRBJ1-2, with a weak D call TRBD1 (5 bases). Sequenced sample: PBMCs. The CDR3 DNA is TGCGCCAGCAGCCTGACAGCATCTAACTATGGCTACACCTTC. This sequence encodes CASSLTASNYGYTF. Full variable domain (missing parts from reference TRBV5-1 and TRBJ1-2): KAGVTQTPRYLIKTRGQQVTLSCSPISGHRSVSWYQQTPGQGLQFLFEYFSETQRNKGNFPGRFSGRQFSNSRSEMNVSTLELGDSALYLCASSLTASNYGYTFGSGTRLTVV.